This TCR beta chain emerged from a study of cytomegalovirus exposure and HLA in healthy donors. About the research overall: Previous work identified roughly 120 million unique TCR beta sequences from 150 million to 200 million T cells.

The study, taken as a whole, reports: Overall, roughly 160 TCR beta chains were annotated as cytomegalovirus-associated.

Researchers ran the PCR with 60 Vbeta and 13 Jbeta primers. Profiled with immunoSEQ multiplex PCR; TCRdb holds only in-frame clones, not every one. The data contain roughly 120,000 clones, roughly 70% of them singletons. Regarding this clone: Its antigen is still unknown.

CDR3 size: 12 residues. Germline V gene lookup returns CDR1 ENHRY and CDR2 SYGVKD. Trimming removed 7 bases at V and 5 bases at J, with 12 bases between. The receptor's source is a man aged 25-45 years in good health and CMV-seropositive. V usage is TRBV10-3 and J usage is TRBJ2-7; D may be TRBD2 (5 bases). Sequenced input: PBMCs. The CDR3 loop reads CAIKDGENEQYF. DNA for the CDR3: TGTGCCATCAAAGATGGGGAGAACGAGCAGTACTTC.